The subject of this entry is one TCR beta chain. The data were taken from a study of blood T cell repertoires in COVID-19. At the level of the study: The study drew acute and convalescent COVID-19 samples from the United States, Italy and Spain. Sample material is recorded as cDNA or gDNA derived from T cells, B-cell-depleted T cells, or PBMCs.

The germline gives CDR1 SGHRS, CDR2 YFSETQ. The CDR3 has 19 amino acids. After removal of 0 bases from V and 2 bases from J, the junction contained 12 bases not matched to a gene. In the study's own analysis: Estimation of nucleated cell counts was performed using reference gene primer amplification. The table came from immunoSEQ multiplex PCR; TCRdb's copy has only in-frame clones and leaves some out. Clonal size and the V and J genes are those of that table, whereas D and trimming came from the DNA. The sample holds roughly 50,000 clones, 85% to 90% seen once. This TCR was recovered from a man aged 70-80 years with active COVID-19. The V call is TRBV5-1, the J call TRBJ2-3; 10 nucleotides line up with TRBD2. Material: peripheral blood. CDR3 protein: CASSLVGQSSGGFTDTQYF. The CDR3 nucleotides are TGCGCCAGCAGCTTGGTCGGTCAGTCTAGCGGGGGATTCACAGATACGCAGTATTTT.